The 2 T cell receptor beta chains below come from one sample, sequenced in a study of T cells in Graves' hyperthyroidism and ophthalmopathy. Researchers took RNA transcripts and amplified the TCR beta CDR3 regions from them. A first-round RT-PCR of the TCR CDR3 used the HTBI primer set. TCRdb reprocessed the multiplex PCR reads with MiXCR, giving one entry per CDR3 protein. The sample lists approximately 690,000 distinct CDR3 sequences, approximately 15% occurring once. Source material: blood. These receptors were obtained from a woman in her forties or fifties with Graves' ophthalmopathy.

This chain links TRBV7-9 with TRBJ2-7; 7 nucleotides line up with TRBD2. This CDR3 comprises 12 residues. CDR1 and CDR2 (germline): SEHNR, FQNEAQ (reference sequence). V lost 11 bases, J lost 5 bases, and 9 bases stayed unmatched. The CDR3 reads CALGGGLNEQYF. CDR3 sequence (DNA): TGTGCCCTGGGGGGAGGGCTTAACGAGCAGTACTTC.

The V call is TRBV3-1, the J call TRBJ2-5, with D uncertain. CDR3 length: 14 amino acids. The V end lost 8 bases, the J end lost 1 base, and 14 bases lay between the germline ends. Germline CDR1 LGHDT, CDR2 YNNKEL (reference sequence). The CDR3 DNA is TGTGCCAGCGAGTTGCACAGTTCCCAAGAGACCCAGTACTTC. Residues: CASELHSSQETQYF.